Listed below are T cell receptor beta chains from one sample, sequenced in a study of blood T cell repertoires in COVID-19. Profiling relied on immunoSEQ multiplex PCR, and the TCRdb table lists in-frame clones only, not all of them. This sample has more than 55,000 clones, with around 79% found just once. Sequenced: peripheral blood. The receptors were sampled from a human donor in a cohort sampled during active COVID-19. Both conserved end residues are part of each CDR3. The order of the fields is D gene, clone size, J gene, V gene, CDR3 protein, CDR3 DNA. D genes are given only for firm matches. Clone size, where shown, is once, few, many, or a class for clones that have expanded.

>NA|NA|TRBJ2-3|TRBV27
CASSFWKRTDRTNTQYF
TGTGCCAGCAGTTTCTGGAAAAGGACAGACCGCACGAATACGCAGTATTTT
>TRBD1|NA|TRBJ2-1|TRBV9
CASTPLGDRGFYEQFF
TGTGCCAGCACCCCCCTGGGGGACAGGGGGTTTTATGAGCAGTTCTTC
>NA|few|TRBJ1-1|TRBV18
CASRDPTEKNTEAFF
TGTGCCAGTCGCGATCCGACAGAAAAGAACACTGAAGCTTTCTTT
>NA|many|TRBJ2-7|TRBV11-2
CASQVYRSYEQYF
TGTGCCAGCCAGGTGTACCGCTCCTACGAGCAGTACTTC
>NA|few|TRBJ2-7|TRBV28
CASSLNILPYEQYF
TGTGCCAGCAGTTTGAACATCTTACCCTACGAGCAGTACTTC
>NA|once|TRBJ1-2|TRBV19
CASSHYYGYTF
TGTGCCAGTAGCCATTACTATGGCTACACCTTC
>TRBD2|NA|TRBJ2-2|TRBV19
CASSSSSGANTGELFF
TGTGCCAGTAGTTCTTCTAGCGGGGCAAACACCGGGGAGCTGTTTTTT
>TRBD2|NA|TRBJ2-2|TRBV18
CASSPLPGGRTGELFF
TGTGCCAGCTCACCACTCCCGGGAGGGAGAACCGGGGAGCTGTTTTTT
>NA|NA|TRBJ1-1|TRBV5-6
CASSFTANTEAFF
TGTGCCAGCAGCTTTACAGCAAACACTGAAGCTTTCTTT
>NA|NA|TRBJ2-2|TRBV11-2
CASSPHSSSGELFF
TGTGCCAGCAGCCCCCATAGTAGCAGCGGGGAGCTGTTTTTT
>TRBD2|NA|TRBJ2-5|TRBV18
CASSPPGAGTTETQYF
TGTGCCAGCTCACCACCCGGGGCAGGGACTACAGAGACCCAGTACTTC
>NA|NA|TRBJ1-1|TRBV30
CAWKVGRNTEAFF
TGTGCCTGGAAGGTGGGCAGGAACACTGAAGCTTTCTTT
>NA|NA|TRBJ1-1|TRBV6-5
CASRPVRANTEAFF
TGTGCCAGCAGGCCCGTGAGGGCGAACACTGAAGCTTTCTTT
>TRBD1|NA|TRBJ2-2|TRBV30
CAWRQGDNTGELFF
TGTGCCTGGAGGCAGGGGGATAACACCGGGGAGCTGTTTTTT
>TRBD2|NA|TRBJ2-5|TRBV4-1
CASSQRLAGETQYF
TGCGCCAGCAGCCAAAGACTAGCGGGAGAGACCCAGTACTTC
>NA|few|TRBJ2-5|TRBV12-5
CASGLGLRGQLKTQYF
TGTGCTAGTGGTTTGGGTCTCAGGGGCCAACTAAAGACCCAGTACTTC
>NA|NA|TRBJ2-7|TRBV5-1
CASSLPGPEQYF
TGCGCCAGCAGCCTACCAGGGCCCGAGCAGTACTTC
>NA|NA|TRBJ2-1|TRBV25-1
CASSEFWASEQFF
TGTGCCAGCAGTGAATTTTGGGCAAGTGAGCAGTTCTTC
>TRBD1|NA|TRBJ2-3|TRBV18
CASSPPSRGRKDTQYF
TGTGCCAGCTCACCACCGAGTAGGGGGCGCAAAGATACGCAGTATTTT
>TRBD2|NA|TRBJ2-6|TRBV4-3
CASSQDAGGPPGANVLTF
TGCGCCAGCAGCCAAGATGCGGGAGGGCCACCTGGGGCCAACGTCCTGACTTTC
>NA|NA|TRBJ1-5|TRBV19
CASRTGDWSNQPQHF
TGTGCCAGCCGGACGGGGGATTGGAGCAATCAGCCCCAGCATTTT
>TRBD1|NA|TRBJ2-3|TRBV28
CASLTGTGGADTQYF
TGTGCCAGTCTCACCGGGACAGGGGGCGCAGATACGCAGTATTTT
>TRBD2|few|TRBJ2-3|TRBV28
CASSPSSGRMAQYF
TGTGCCAGCAGCCCTTCTAGCGGGAGGATGGCGCAGTATTTT
>TRBD1|NA|TRBJ2-7|TRBV7-8
CASLGTGSYYEQYF
TGTGCCAGCCTGGGGACAGGGTCCTACTACGAGCAGTACTTC
>TRBD2|NA|TRBJ2-2|TRBV3-1/TRBV3-2
CASSQGGSQIGELFF
TGTGCCAGCAGCCAAGGCGGGAGTCAGATCGGGGAGCTGTTTTTT
>NA|few|TRBJ1-6|TRBV5-1
CASSHGAGSSPLHF
TGCGCCAGCAGCCACGGTGCGGGCAGCTCACCCCTCCACTTT
>NA|NA|TRBJ1-5|TRBV11-2
CASSYQGNQPQHF
TGTGCCAGCAGCTATCAGGGGAATCAGCCCCAGCATTTT
>NA|NA|TRBJ1-1|TRBV25-1
CASSEGAGFRNTEAFF
TGTGCCAGCAGTGAGGGGGCCGGGTTCAGGAACACTGAAGCTTTCTTT
>TRBD1|NA|TRBJ1-2|TRBV11-3
CASSLGAGGIYGYTF
TGTGCCAGCAGCTTAGGTGCAGGGGGCATCTATGGCTACACCTTC
>NA|NA|TRBJ2-1|TRBV7-6
CASSLDPSASSYNEQFF
TGTGCCAGCAGCTTAGATCCTAGCGCAAGCTCCTACAATGAGCAGTTCTTC
>NA|NA|TRBJ1-4|TRBV27
CASSPLRATNEKLFF
TGTGCCAGCAGCCCCCTTCGGGCAACTAATGAAAAACTGTTTTTT
>TRBD2|NA|TRBJ2-5|TRBV14
CASSQFRGRGETQYF
TGTGCCAGCAGCCAATTCCGCGGGAGAGGTGAGACCCAGTACTTC
>TRBD2|NA|TRBJ2-7|TRBV7-2
CASSLSGSGSSYEQYF
TGTGCCAGCAGCTTATCCGGAAGCGGGAGCTCCTACGAGCAGTACTTC
>TRBD1|NA|TRBJ2-3|TRBV10-3
CAISQGASVSSTDTQYF
TGTGCCATCTCGCAGGGGGCTAGCGTTTCTAGCACAGATACGCAGTATTTT
>NA|NA|TRBJ2-1|TRBV25-1
CASSAQGLNEQFF
TGTGCCAGCAGTGCGCAGGGCCTCAATGAGCAGTTCTTC
>NA|NA|TRBJ1-1|TRBV5-5
CASSAGGGSAEAFF
TGTGCCAGCAGCGCCGGTGGGGGGAGCGCTGAAGCTTTCTTT
>NA|NA|TRBJ1-1|TRBV29-1
CSVGDTPFSFF
TGCAGCGTTGGGGACACCCCTTTTTCGTTCTTT
>TRBD2|NA|TRBJ2-1|TRBV27
CASSKRGAYNEQFF
TGTGCCAGCAGCAAGCGGGGTGCCTACAATGAGCAGTTCTTC
>NA|NA|TRBJ2-7|TRBV18
CASSLKGAYEQYF
TGTGCCAGCTCACTCAAAGGGGCGTACGAGCAGTACTTC
>NA|NA|TRBJ2-5|TRBV5-6
CASSLAGIGETQYF
TGTGCCAGCAGCTTGGCCGGGATAGGAGAGACCCAGTACTTC
>NA|NA|TRBJ1-2|TRBV6-5
CASSPGLTPVGYTF
TGTGCCAGCAGTCCGGGTCTCACCCCCGTTGGCTACACCTTC
>NA|few|TRBJ2-7|TRBV10-2
CASSRQTNYEQYF
TGCGCCAGCAGCCGACAGACCAACTACGAGCAGTACTTC
>NA|NA|TRBJ1-1|TRBV28
CASSPRTEAFF
TGTGCCAGCAGCCCGCGCACTGAAGCTTTCTTT
>TRBD1|NA|TRBJ2-1|TRBV18
CASSSDRGGVGEQFF
TGTGCCAGCTCATCGGACAGGGGAGGGGTGGGTGAGCAGTTCTTC
>NA|NA|TRBJ1-1|TRBV30
CAWSVSDTEAFF
TGTGCCTGGAGTGTGAGCGACACTGAAGCTTTCTTT
>NA|NA|TRBJ2-5|TRBV9
CASSARMGHQETQYF
TGTGCCAGCAGCGCCCGCATGGGACATCAAGAGACCCAGTACTTC